What follows are 15 T cell receptor beta chains derived from one specimen sequenced in a study of T cells expressing NK-cell markers. Reprocessing the 5' RACE reads, TCRdb reports a single entry for every CDR3 protein and omits DNA. Its table lists fewer than 400,000 distinct CDR3 sequences. The source material was blood T cells: a sorted CD56 or NKG2C T cell subset, CD4+ or CD8+ T cells, or bulk PBMC T cells (not recorded which). These receptors came from a woman aged 50 to 60 in good health.

The chain has TRBV21-1 and TRBJ1-3; TCRdb returns TRBD1, unconfirmable since there is no DNA. TRBV21-1 counts as a pseudogene. The CDR3 spans 14 residues. The CDR3 sequence is CASSRRGTGNTIYF.

The rearrangement links TRBV13 to TRBJ2-2. CDR1 PRHDT and CDR2 FYEKMQ come from the germline V gene (reference sequence). The CDR3 consists of 14 residues. CDR3 loop: CASSLDRNTGELFF.

The CDR3 loop is CASTAGDTEAFF. This chain connects TRBV11-2 to TRBJ1-1; the D gene TCRdb calls, TRBD1, cannot be checked with no DNA. Germline CDR1 and CDR2: SGHAT and FQNNGV. This CDR3 is built from 12 residues.

The chain employs TRBV25-1 and TRBJ2-2; TCRdb indicates TRBD1, and absent DNA this call remains unverified. The V gene's germline CDR1 is MGHDK and CDR2 SYGVNS. The CDR3 is made up of 12 amino acids. The CDR3 reads CASSEGARELFF.

This chain connects TRBV5-5 to TRBJ2-1. This CDR3 comprises 16 residues. Germline CDR1 and CDR2: SGHKS and YYEKEE (reference sequence). CDR3 loop: CASSLYGGRTYNEQFF.

The chain uses TRBV10-3 and TRBJ2-1; TCRdb's D call of TRBD2 is untestable without DNA. CDR3 length: 16 residues. Per germline, CDR1 ENHRY and CDR2 SYGVKD. The CDR3: CAISESRVAGGNEQFF.

The rearrangement links TRBV20-1 to TRBJ2-2; TCRdb lists TRBD1, though no DNA is available to test this call. Germline CDR1 reads DFQATT; CDR2 reads SNEGSKA (reference sequence). CDR3 length: 15 residues. The CDR3 here is CSARSDRRANGELFF.

This chain uses TRBV5-5 with TRBJ1-5. The CDR3 consists of 14 residues. Per germline, CDR1 SGHKS and CDR2 YYEKEE (reference sequence). The CDR3 loop is CASSYGTDYQPQHF.

The V and J genes are TRBV11-2 and TRBJ2-7; TCRdb's assignment of TRBD2 cannot be checked, as there is no DNA. The CDR3 loop spans 15 amino acids. Germline lookup yields CDR1 SGHAT and CDR2 FQNNGV. The CDR3 region is CASSLGSGSSYEQYF.

The rearrangement links TRBV5-5 to TRBJ1-3; TCRdb's D call of TRBD1 is untestable without DNA. The CDR3 extends over 15 amino acids. Germline lookup yields CDR1 SGHKS and CDR2 YYEKEE (reference sequence). CDR3: CASLPGQPSGNTIYF.

V usage is TRBV12-3 or TRBV12-4 and J usage is TRBJ1-1; absent DNA, TCRdb's TRBD1 call cannot be checked. The CDR3 has 15 amino acids. This CDR3 is CASSPRRGENTEAFF.

J is TRBJ2-3 and V is TRBV24-1. The V gene's germline CDR1 is KGHDR and CDR2 SFDVKD. The CDR3 length is 14 residues. The CDR3 region is CATSAGLVPDTQYF.

The genes are TRBV6-8 and TRBJ2-7; TCRdb picks TRBD2, but there is no DNA to check that call. CDR1 MNHGY and CDR2 SAAAGT come from the germline V gene. The CDR3 totals 16 residues. The CDR3 loop reads CASSTPGREVANEQYF.

This rearrangement joins TRBV12-3 or TRBV12-4 to TRBJ1-4. The length of the CDR3 is 16 residues. CDR3 sequence reads: CASSRLGSTFNEKLFF.

This chain uses TRBV4-2 with TRBJ2-1; TCRdb selects TRBD2, and the lack of DNA leaves this call unchecked. The CDR3 is made up of 16 amino acids. In germline, CDR1 is LGHNA, CDR2 YNFKEQ. This CDR3 is CASSQAAGLQKTEQFF.